A selection of T cell receptor beta chains follows, all from one sample in a study of T-cell memory formation after mild COVID-19. TCRdb independently ran MiXCR on the 5' RACE reads; one entry per CDR3 protein. The sample has about 400,000 distinct CDR3 sequences; around 22% are singletons. The sequencing sample was made of PBMCs or a T cell subset sorted from them (not recorded which). The source of these receptors is an adult woman who had mild COVID-19 (a few samples of this study predate the infection). Cell type and time point are not known. Each CDR3 is given with its conserved first and last residue. A D gene is named only where the DNA matches it firmly. A clone size is listed for some rows: how often the clone was seen (once, few, many), or a class if it is expanded.

size	V	J	D	CDR3	DNA
few	TRBV18	TRBJ1-2	-	CASSPMGNYGYTF	TGTGCCAGCTCACCGATGGGTAACTATGGCTACACCTTC
-	TRBV27	TRBJ2-3	-	CASSARLIRGGTDTQYF	TGTGCCAGCAGTGCGCGCCTTATTAGGGGAGGCACAGATACGCAGTATTTT
-	TRBV12-3/TRBV12-4	TRBJ2-7	-	CASSATQGTYEQYF	TGTGCCAGCAGTGCAACACAGGGTACCTACGAGCAGTACTTC
-	TRBV15	TRBJ1-5	-	CATSRDNGDQPQHF	TGTGCCACCAGCAGAGATAATGGCGATCAGCCCCAGCATTTT
once	TRBV9	TRBJ1-2	-	CASSFGRGYTF	TGTGCCAGCAGCTTTGGTCGGGGCTACACCTTC
-	TRBV18	TRBJ2-5	-	CASSPPSNTGRGTQYF	TGTGCCAGCTCACCACCCTCAAATACAGGGAGGGGGACCCAGTACTTC
-	TRBV4-2	TRBJ2-1	-	CASSPSTEQFF	TGTGCCAGCAGCCCCTCAACTGAGCAGTTCTTC
-	TRBV5-1	TRBJ2-1	TRBD2	CASSVTGTSGNNEQFF	TGCGCCAGCAGCGTTACCGGGACTAGCGGAAACAATGAGCAGTTCTTC
many	TRBV7-2	TRBJ2-5	TRBD1	CASSRGTGKETQYF	TGTGCCAGCAGCCGTGGGACAGGGAAAGAGACCCAGTACTTC
few	TRBV7-9	TRBJ2-5	-	CASERETQYF	TGTGCCAGCGAAAGGGAGACCCAGTACTTC
few	TRBV7-9	TRBJ2-7	-	CASSPERQSAYEQYF	TGTGCCAGCAGCCCGGAGAGACAGTCGGCCTACGAGCAGTACTTC
-	TRBV9	TRBJ2-3	TRBD2	CASSAYHTGTSVSDTQYF	TGTGCCAGCAGCGCATATCACACCGGGACTAGCGTATCAGATACGCAGTATTTT
-	TRBV3-1	TRBJ1-1	-	CASSQAGIYTEAFF	TGTGCCAGCAGCCAAGCAGGAATCTACACTGAAGCTTTCTTT
-	TRBV5-1	TRBJ2-5	TRBD2	CASRIQLAGGMETQYF	TGCGCCAGCAGGATCCAACTAGCGGGGGGGATGGAGACCCAGTACTTC
-	TRBV18	TRBJ1-6	-	CASSPDMNSPLHF	TGTGCCAGCTCACCCGATATGAATTCACCCCTCCACTTT
few	TRBV7-3	TRBJ1-6	-	CASSLSGQTNSPLHF	TGTGCCAGCAGCTTATCAGGACAGACGAATTCACCCCTCCACTTT
-	TRBV11-2	TRBJ1-6	TRBD1	CASSSLLGQGKNSPLHF	TGTGCCAGCAGCTCACTACTAGGACAGGGGAAGAATTCACCCCTCCACTTT
few	TRBV7-3	TRBJ1-1	-	CASSPSLRVAEAFF	TGTGCCAGCAGCCCCTCCCTTAGAGTGGCTGAAGCTTTCTTT
few	TRBV9	TRBJ2-7	TRBD2	CASSATSGNSYEQYF	TGTGCCAGCAGCGCGACTAGCGGAAACTCCTACGAGCAGTACTTC
-	TRBV20-1	TRBJ2-1	TRBD2	CSARPTSGPYNEQFF	TGCAGTGCTAGACCCACTAGCGGGCCCTACAATGAGCAGTTCTTC
-	TRBV7-9	TRBJ2-2	-	CASSPRGSNTGELFF	TGTGCCAGCAGCCCTAGAGGATCGAACACCGGGGAGCTGTTTTTT
-	TRBV7-3	TRBJ2-2	-	CASSPYRTGELFF	TGTGCCAGCAGCCCGTACAGGACCGGGGAGCTGTTTTTT
-	TRBV9	TRBJ1-3	TRBD1	CASSLGTGAGNTIYF	TGTGCCAGCAGCCTAGGGACAGGGGCTGGAAACACCATATATTTT
few	TRBV7-8	TRBJ2-7	-	CASELGGLNDEQYF	TGTGCCAGCGAGTTGGGGGGCCTTAACGACGAGCAGTACTTC
few	TRBV7-9	TRBJ2-1	TRBD2	CASSLESSGGLRYNEQFF	TGTGCCAGCAGCTTAGAATCTAGCGGGGGCCTCCGTTACAATGAGCAGTTCTTC
few	TRBV5-1	TRBJ2-5	TRBD1	CASSSQGFGETQYF	TGCGCCAGCAGTTCACAGGGGTTCGGGGAGACCCAGTACTTC
-	TRBV7-2	TRBJ2-2	-	CASSLRGGGMSNTGELFF	TGTGCCAGCAGCTTAAGGGGAGGGGGCATGTCGAACACCGGGGAGCTGTTTTTT
few	TRBV14	TRBJ1-1	TRBD1	CASSQDPLQGPATEAFF	TGTGCCAGCAGCCAAGACCCCTTACAGGGGCCGGCCACTGAAGCTTTCTTT
-	TRBV7-9	TRBJ2-3	TRBD1	CASSTTGVTDTQYF	TGTGCCAGCAGCACTACAGGGGTTACAGATACGCAGTATTTT
-	TRBV10-3	TRBJ2-2	TRBD2	CAISEPWRRGGTGELFF	TGTGCCATCAGTGAGCCGTGGAGGCGGGGGGGCACCGGGGAGCTGTTTTTT
few	TRBV5-1	TRBJ2-7	TRBD2	CASSLGRLASYEQYF	TGCGCCAGCAGCTTGGGCCGACTAGCTTCCTACGAGCAGTACTTC
-	TRBV5-1	TRBJ2-5	-	CASSFVGGSETQYF	TGCGCCAGCAGCTTCGTCGGAGGGTCAGAGACCCAGTACTTC
many	TRBV11-2	TRBJ1-2	-	CASSLESRFYGYTF	TGTGCCAGCAGCTTAGAATCTCGGTTCTACGGCTACACCTTC
many	TRBV4-3	TRBJ2-3	-	CASSQEGPTGDTQYF	TGCGCCAGCAGCCAAGAGGGACCCACTGGCGATACGCAGTATTTT
-	TRBV12-3/TRBV12-4	TRBJ1-1	-	CASSYGGIAKRNTEAFF	TGTGCCAGCAGTTATGGGGGTATTGCCAAGAGGAACACTGAAGCTTTCTTT
-	TRBV6-1	TRBJ1-3	-	CATTLGRPTGNTIYF	TGTGCCACCACCCTCGGACGGCCGACTGGAAACACCATATATTTT
few	TRBV12-3/TRBV12-4	TRBJ2-7	-	CASSSLMAYEQYF	TGTGCCAGCAGTTCCCTTATGGCCTACGAGCAGTACTTC
-	TRBV7-3	TRBJ1-5	-	CASSPNGWPNQPQHF	TGTGCCAGCAGCCCTAATGGCTGGCCCAATCAGCCCCAGCATTTT
few	TRBV7-9	TRBJ2-7	TRBD1	CASSAPGTGNYEQYF	TGTGCCAGCAGCGCACCCGGGACAGGGAACTACGAGCAGTACTTC
-	TRBV27	TRBJ2-3	-	CASSFWESTDTQYF	TGTGCCAGCAGTTTTTGGGAAAGCACAGATACGCAGTATTTT
few	TRBV6-5	TRBJ1-6	-	CASSTPGPGWAPLHF	TGTGCCAGCAGTACCCCCGGGCCGGGTTGGGCACCCCTCCACTTT
-	TRBV5-5	TRBJ1-2	TRBD1	CASSQPGQGVGYTF	TGTGCCAGCAGCCAGCCGGGACAGGGAGTTGGCTACACCTTC
few	TRBV4-3	TRBJ1-6	-	CASSQVAGQNNSPLHF	TGCGCCAGCAGCCAAGTTGCAGGACAGAATAATTCACCCCTCCACTTT
-	TRBV30	TRBJ2-2	TRBD2	CAWNGLANTGELFF	TGTGCCTGGAACGGACTAGCGAACACCGGGGAGCTGTTTTTT
-	TRBV20-1	TRBJ2-2	-	CSARGYGGELFF	TGCAGTGCGAGGGGTTACGGCGGGGAGCTGTTTTTT
few	TRBV12-3/TRBV12-4	TRBJ2-7	TRBD1	CASSFQGVLEQYF	TGTGCCAGCAGTTTTCAGGGGGTGCTCGAGCAGTACTTC
-	TRBV20-1	TRBJ2-3	-	CSARQGGVDTQYF	TGCAGTGCTAGGCAAGGGGGGGTGGATACGCAGTATTTT
-	TRBV6-5	TRBJ2-7	TRBD1	CASSKTGGPYEQYF	TGTGCCAGCAGTAAGACAGGGGGCCCCTACGAGCAGTACTTC
few	TRBV20-1	TRBJ2-1	-	CSARDRSGPYNEQFF	TGCAGTGCTAGAGATCGCAGCGGCCCTTACAATGAGCAGTTCTTC
many	TRBV10-3	TRBJ2-1	-	CAISDSHDVNEQFF	TGTGCCATCAGTGATTCCCATGACGTCAATGAGCAGTTCTTC
-	TRBV7-9	TRBJ2-5	TRBD1	CASSLFEGAGETQYF	TGTGCCAGCAGCCTTTTCGAGGGGGCCGGAGAGACCCAGTACTTC